These T cell receptor beta chains were read from a single sample in a study of blood T cells in healthy people across ages. TCRdb reanalysed the 5' RACE reads using MiXCR and keeps one entry per CDR3 protein. The profile covers more than 1.4 million distinct CDR3 sequences, with around two fifths appearing a single time and roughly 7.7% taken by the ten largest. Sequencing was performed on blood. Receptors were obtained from a woman aged 18 to 35 in good health. Each CDR3 is given with its conserved first and last residue. The D gene is left open where the match is weak. The size of a clone is reported for some rows only, either as once, few or many, or as a class for expanded clones.

-,TRBJ2-2,TRBV10-3,-,TGTGCCATCAGGGCCGGGGGAGCCACCGGGGAGCTGTTTTTT,CAIRAGGATGELFF
-,TRBJ2-7,TRBV25-1,-,TGTGCCAGCAGTGAATATTCATCCGGTGTTAAGGACGAGCAGTACTTC,CASSEYSSGVKDEQYF
-,TRBJ2-3,TRBV12-3/TRBV12-4,-,TGTGCCAGCGACCGACAGGGCACAGATACGCAGTATTTT,CASDRQGTDTQYF
TRBD1,TRBJ2-5,TRBV7-2,-,TGTGCCAGCAGCGTGGGACAGGGGCTGGTAGAGCAGTACTTC,CASSVGQGLVEQYF
-,TRBJ2-2,TRBV29-1,-,TGCAGCGTTGAAAAGGACATGACAGAAAACACCGGGGAGCTGTTTTTT,CSVEKDMTENTGELFF
TRBD2,TRBJ2-3,TRBV6-1,-,TGTGCCAGCGGACTAGCGGGAGTAGGAGATACGCAGTATTTT,CASGLAGVGDTQYF
-,TRBJ2-1,TRBV28,-,TGTGCCAGCAGTTACCCCCCTAGGGGGGGTACGAATGAGCAGTTCTTC,CASSYPPRGGTNEQFF
-,TRBJ1-1,TRBV27,-,TGTGCCAGCAGTTTTGCAGGGGCCACTGAAGCTTTCTTT,CASSFAGATEAFF
-,TRBJ1-2,TRBV19,-,TGTGCCAGTCGCTGGGCACCAAACTATGGCTACACCTTC,CASRWAPNYGYTF
-,TRBJ2-1,TRBV29-1,-,TGCAGCGTTGAGTCCTCCGATGAGCGGTTCTTC,CSVESSDERFF
-,TRBJ2-7,TRBV6-6,-,TGTGCCAGCGGGGGGCTAGCACTTGGCAATGAGCAGTACTTC,CASGGLALGNEQYF
-,TRBJ1-1,TRBV27,-,TGTGCCAGCAGTTTATGGCGGGGGTCGTGGACTGAAGCTTTCTTT,CASSLWRGSWTEAFF
-,TRBJ1-5,TRBV2,-,TGTGCCTCAGAGGCCGGCAATCAGCCCCAGCATTTT,CASEAGNQPQHF
-,TRBJ2-7,TRBV5-5,many,TGTGCCAGCAGCTCCCCAGGAGTATCCTACGAGCAGTACTTC,CASSSPGVSYEQYF
-,TRBJ1-5,TRBV20-1,few,TGCAGTGCTAAAAAAGAATCTAATCAGCCCCAGCATTTT,CSAKKESNQPQHF
-,TRBJ1-2,TRBV11-2,-,TGTGCCAGCAGCTTAGGTCCTGGGACGGAGAATAAGAACTATGGCTACACCTTC,CASSLGPGTENKNYGYTF
TRBD2,TRBJ2-1,TRBV7-6,-,TGTGCCAGCAGCTTAGTTTCGGGCGGGAGCTTGGGTGAGCAGTTCTTC,CASSLVSGGSLGEQFF
-,TRBJ2-7,TRBV10-2,-,TGCGCCAGCGATACTGTTGACCGGACTCCCTCCTACAATGAGCAGTACTTC,CASDTVDRTPSYNEQYF
-,TRBJ2-1,TRBV12-3/TRBV12-4,-,TGTGCCAGCAGTTTCCAGGGCAAGACATACAATGAGCAGTTCTTC,CASSFQGKTYNEQFF
-,TRBJ1-5,TRBV6-2/TRBV6-3,-,TGTGCCAGCAGTTATCACCTGGGCAGTAAGAATAGCAATCAGCCCCAGCATTTT,CASSYHLGSKNSNQPQHF
TRBD1,TRBJ1-2,TRBV20-1,-,TGCAGTGCTGAGGAGGGGGCCTCAGGGGGCTATGGCTACACCTTC,CSAEEGASGGYGYTF
-,TRBJ2-3,TRBV7-8,-,TGTGCCAGCAGCTCGAGGGCCGGCTCGAGCACAGATACGCAGTATTTT,CASSSRAGSSTDTQYF
-,TRBJ2-7,TRBV7-9,few,TGTGCCAGCATCTCGGACAGTTACGAGCAGTACTTC,CASISDSYEQYF
-,TRBJ2-1,TRBV15,-,TGTGCCACCAGCAGAGATGCCCTCCTAATGGCCCCACAGAACGATGAGCAGTTCTTC,CATSRDALLMAPQNDEQFF
-,TRBJ2-7,TRBV28,few,TGTGCCAGCAGCCCCTTTCGATCGGAAGGTTCCTACGAGCAGTACTTC,CASSPFRSEGSYEQYF
-,TRBJ2-5,TRBV7-2,-,TGTGCCAGCAGCCTCCACGGACTTGATTACAATGAGCAGTACTTC,CASSLHGLDYNEQYF
-,TRBJ2-6,TRBV3-1,few,TGTGCCAGCAGCCCAACAGCGGACTACTCTGGGGCCAACGTCCTGACTTTC,CASSPTADYSGANVLTF
-,TRBJ2-7,TRBV7-9,few,TGTGCCAGCAGCTTTGGAGACAAACTATCCTACGAGCAGTACTTC,CASSFGDKLSYEQYF
-,TRBJ2-7,TRBV25-1,-,TGTGCCAGCAGTGAAAAACTCGGCAGACTCGACCACGAGCAGTACTTC,CASSEKLGRLDHEQYF
TRBD2,TRBJ2-5,TRBV5-1,-,TGCGCCAGCAGCTCTCTAGCGGGAGCTGTTTCCTCGATGTCTAACGGTGAGACCCAGTACTTC,CASSSLAGAVSSMSNGETQYF
-,TRBJ1-2,TRBV25-1,few,TGTGCCAGCAGTGAGTCTTCTATGGGCTACACCTTC,CASSESSMGYTF
-,TRBJ2-7,TRBV6-1,-,TGTGCCAGCAGTGAAGCGCACGGCAGGGAGATCGAGCAGTACTTC,CASSEAHGREIEQYF
-,TRBJ2-5,TRBV20-1,-,TGCAGTGCTAGGTCGATGCGGGGCCAAGAGACCCAGTACTTC,CSARSMRGQETQYF
TRBD1,TRBJ1-2,TRBV4-1,few,TGCGCCAGCAGCCACCCCGAGGGAACAGGGGTGAACTATGGCTACACCTTC,CASSHPEGTGVNYGYTF
-,TRBJ2-1,TRBV5-1,-,TGCGCCAGCAGCTTGCTACCTCTGGCGCCCGGTAGCGTTGAGCAGTTCTTC,CASSLLPLAPGSVEQFF
TRBD1,TRBJ1-2,TRBV29-1,-,TGCAGCGTTGAAGAGGGACAGGGGTGGTTCGGCTACACCTTC,CSVEEGQGWFGYTF
TRBD2,TRBJ2-6,TRBV28,-,TGTGCCAGCAGATGGAGCGGGAGGGGGTCTGGGGCCAACGTCCTGACTTTC,CASRWSGRGSGANVLTF
-,TRBJ1-5,TRBV6-1,few,TGTGCCAGCAGTGATACGACCAATCAGCCCCAGCATTTT,CASSDTTNQPQHF
-,TRBJ1-2,TRBV19,-,TGTGCCACCGAAAAGGTTCCTAATGGCTACACCTTC,CATEKVPNGYTF
TRBD1,TRBJ2-1,TRBV20-1,-,TGCAGTACTACCGGGACAGGGTCCTACAATGAGCAGTTCTTC,CSTTGTGSYNEQFF
TRBD2,TRBJ2-3,TRBV20-1,few,TGCAGTGCTCCTCCGGGACTAGCGGGAACAGATACGCAGTATTTT,CSAPPGLAGTDTQYF
TRBD1,TRBJ1-1,TRBV28,-,TGTGCCAGCAACCCGGACAGGGCTCTTGCACTTGTAACTGAAGCTTTCTTT,CASNPDRALALVTEAFF
-,TRBJ2-7,TRBV10-3,-,TGTGCCATCACTCCTGACCCAGCCTACGAGCAGTACTTC,CAITPDPAYEQYF
-,TRBJ1-2,TRBV20-1,-,TGCAGTGCTAGTAAATATGGCTACACCTTC,CSASKYGYTF
-,TRBJ2-7,TRBV18,-,TGTGCCAGCTCACGGGGTGGAGGGAGCAGTTGGTCCTACGAGCAGTACTTC,CASSRGGGSSWSYEQYF
-,TRBJ2-7,TRBV29-1,few,TGCAGCGTTGCTGGCAGGGGTAAAAAGGACTACGAGCAGTACTTC,CSVAGRGKKDYEQYF
TRBD2,TRBJ2-2,TRBV20-1,-,TGCAGTGCTAGAAACGGCGGGAGGCCCGGGGAGCTGTTTTTT,CSARNGGRPGELFF
-,TRBJ1-2,TRBV27,once,TGTGCCAGCAGTTTATACTCAGGGATTGACTATGGCTACACCTTC,CASSLYSGIDYGYTF